This T cell receptor beta chain was documented in a study of cytomegalovirus exposure and HLA in healthy donors. Sequenced by immunoSEQ multiplex PCR; TCRdb stores in-frame clones only, minus some. The sample shows 200,000 or so clones, roughly 80% of them seen only once. Germline V gene data show CDR1 as SGHRS and CDR2 as YFSETQ. The length of the CDR3 is 15 residues. Trimming pared 1 base from V and 3 bases from J, leaving 11 bases between. The source of this sequence is a man aged 18-30 years in good health and CMV-seropositive. V gene TRBV5-1 combines with J gene TRBJ1-5; TRBD1 is a possible D gene (5 bases). The material sequenced was PBMCs. The CDR3 DNA follows: TGCGCCAGCAGCTTGTTGGGGGAGGACAATCAGCCCCAGCATTTT. This codes for CASSLLGEDNQPQHF.